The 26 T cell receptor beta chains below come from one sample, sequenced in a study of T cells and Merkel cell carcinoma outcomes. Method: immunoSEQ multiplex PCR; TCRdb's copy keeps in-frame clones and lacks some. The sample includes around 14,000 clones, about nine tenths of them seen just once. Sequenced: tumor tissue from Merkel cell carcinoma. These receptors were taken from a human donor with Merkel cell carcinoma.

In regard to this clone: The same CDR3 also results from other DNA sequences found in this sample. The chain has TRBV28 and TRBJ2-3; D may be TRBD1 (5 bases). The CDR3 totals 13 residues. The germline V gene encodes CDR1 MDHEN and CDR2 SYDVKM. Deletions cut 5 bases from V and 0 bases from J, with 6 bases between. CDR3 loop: CASSTGSTDTQYF. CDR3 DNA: TGTGCCAGCAGTACAGGCAGCACAGATACGCAGTATTTT.

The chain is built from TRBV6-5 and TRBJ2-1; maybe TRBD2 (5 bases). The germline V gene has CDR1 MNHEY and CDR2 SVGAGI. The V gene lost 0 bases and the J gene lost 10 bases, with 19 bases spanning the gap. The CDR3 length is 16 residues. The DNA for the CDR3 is TGTGCCAGCAGTTACTCTCGACCGGGATCCGGCGGGGAGCAGTTCTTC. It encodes CASSYSRPGSGGEQFF.

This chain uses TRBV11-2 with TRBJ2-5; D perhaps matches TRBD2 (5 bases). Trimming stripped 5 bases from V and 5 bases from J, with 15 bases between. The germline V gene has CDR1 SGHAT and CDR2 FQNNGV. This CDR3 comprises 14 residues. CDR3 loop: CASSIRPGYETQYF. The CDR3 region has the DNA TGTGCCAGCAGCATACGTCCGGGATACGAGACCCAGTACTTC.

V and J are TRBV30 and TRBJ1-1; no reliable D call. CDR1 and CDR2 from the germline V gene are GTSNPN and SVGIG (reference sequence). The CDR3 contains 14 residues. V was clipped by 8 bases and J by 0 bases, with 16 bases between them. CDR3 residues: CALVMAEVNTEAFF. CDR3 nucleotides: TGTGCCCTCGTAATGGCGGAAGTGAACACTGAAGCTTTCTTT.

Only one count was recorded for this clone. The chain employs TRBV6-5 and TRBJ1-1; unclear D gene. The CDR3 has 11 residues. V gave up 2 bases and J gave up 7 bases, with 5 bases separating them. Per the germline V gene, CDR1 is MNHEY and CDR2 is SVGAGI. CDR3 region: CASSYGFEAFF. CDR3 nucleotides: TGTGCCAGCAGTTACGGTTTTGAAGCTTTCTTT.

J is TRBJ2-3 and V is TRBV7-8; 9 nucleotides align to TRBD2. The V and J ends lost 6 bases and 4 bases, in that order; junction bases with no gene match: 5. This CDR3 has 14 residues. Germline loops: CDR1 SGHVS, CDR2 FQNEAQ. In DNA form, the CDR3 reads TGTGCCAGCAGTTTTAGCGGGAGTGCAGATACGCAGTATTTT. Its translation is CASSFSGSADTQYF.

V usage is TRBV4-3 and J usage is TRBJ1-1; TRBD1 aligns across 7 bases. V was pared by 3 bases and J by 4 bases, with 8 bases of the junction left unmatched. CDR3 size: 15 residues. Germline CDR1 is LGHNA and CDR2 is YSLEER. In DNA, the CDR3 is TGCGCCAGCAGCCAGGACCGACAGGGCGGCACTGAAGCTTTCTTT. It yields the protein CASSQDRQGGTEAFF.

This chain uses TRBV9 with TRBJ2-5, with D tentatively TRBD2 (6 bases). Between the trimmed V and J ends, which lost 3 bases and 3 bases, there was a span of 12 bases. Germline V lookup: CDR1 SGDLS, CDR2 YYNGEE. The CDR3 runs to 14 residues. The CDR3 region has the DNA TGTGCCAGCAGCGCCGGGGACTCCGAAGAGACCCAGTACTTC. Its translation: CASSAGDSEETQYF.

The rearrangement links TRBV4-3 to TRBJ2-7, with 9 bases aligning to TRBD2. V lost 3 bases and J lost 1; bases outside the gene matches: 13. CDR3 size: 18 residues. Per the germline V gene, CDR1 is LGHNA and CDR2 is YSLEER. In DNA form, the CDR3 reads TGCGCCAGCAGCCACGAAAGTAGTACTAGCGGGCGATCCTACGAGCAGTACTTC. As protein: CASSHESSTSGRSYEQYF.

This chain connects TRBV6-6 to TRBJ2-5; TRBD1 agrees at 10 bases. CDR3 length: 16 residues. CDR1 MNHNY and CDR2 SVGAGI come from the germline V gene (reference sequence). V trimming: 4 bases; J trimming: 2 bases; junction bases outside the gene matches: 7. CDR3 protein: CASSSAGTGEQETQYF. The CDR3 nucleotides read TGTGCCAGCAGTTCCGCCGGGACAGGGGAACAAGAGACCCAGTACTTC.

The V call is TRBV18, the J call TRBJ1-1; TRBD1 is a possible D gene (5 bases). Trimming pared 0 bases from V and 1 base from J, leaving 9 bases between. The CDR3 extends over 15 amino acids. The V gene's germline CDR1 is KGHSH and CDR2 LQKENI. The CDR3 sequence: CASSPPTGRNTEAFF. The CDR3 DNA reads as TGTGCCAGCTCACCACCCACAGGAAGGAACACTGAAGCTTTCTTT.

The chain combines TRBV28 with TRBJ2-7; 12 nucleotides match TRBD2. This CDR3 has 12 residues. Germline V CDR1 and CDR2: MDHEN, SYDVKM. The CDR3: CGAGLAGYEQYF. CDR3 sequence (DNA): TGTGGGGCAGGACTAGCGGGGTACGAGCAGTACTTC.

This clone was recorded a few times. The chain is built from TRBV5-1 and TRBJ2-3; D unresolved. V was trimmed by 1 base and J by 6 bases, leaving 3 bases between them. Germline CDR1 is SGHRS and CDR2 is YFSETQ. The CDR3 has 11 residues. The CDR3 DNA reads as TGCGCCAGCAGCTTGACGGATACGCAGTATTTT. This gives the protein CASSLTDTQYF.

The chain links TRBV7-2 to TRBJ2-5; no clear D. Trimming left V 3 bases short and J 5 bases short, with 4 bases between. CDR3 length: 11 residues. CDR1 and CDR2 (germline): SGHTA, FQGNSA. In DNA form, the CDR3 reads TGTGCCAGCAGCTTTTCCGAGACCCAGTACTTC. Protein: CASSFSETQYF. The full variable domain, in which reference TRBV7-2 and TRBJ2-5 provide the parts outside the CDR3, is GAGVSQSPSNKVTEKGKDVELRCDPISGHTALYWYRQSLGQGLEFLIYFQGNSAPDKSGLPSDRFSAERTGGSVSTLTIQRTQQEDSAVYLCASSFSETQYFGPGTRLLVL.

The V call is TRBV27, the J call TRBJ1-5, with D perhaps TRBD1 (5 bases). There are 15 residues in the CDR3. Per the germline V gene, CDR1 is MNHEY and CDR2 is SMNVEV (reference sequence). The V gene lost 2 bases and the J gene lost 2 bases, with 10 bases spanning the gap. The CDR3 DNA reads TGTGCCAGCAGTTTAGGGGCGGGGGGCAATCAGCCCCAGCATTTT. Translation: CASSLGAGGNQPQHF.

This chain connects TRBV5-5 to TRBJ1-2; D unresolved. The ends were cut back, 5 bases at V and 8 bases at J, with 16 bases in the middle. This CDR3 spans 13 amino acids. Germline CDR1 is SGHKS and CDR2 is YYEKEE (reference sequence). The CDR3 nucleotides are TGTGCCAGCAGTGACTCAGGAAGGGTCGGCTACACCTTC. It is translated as CASSDSGRVGYTF.

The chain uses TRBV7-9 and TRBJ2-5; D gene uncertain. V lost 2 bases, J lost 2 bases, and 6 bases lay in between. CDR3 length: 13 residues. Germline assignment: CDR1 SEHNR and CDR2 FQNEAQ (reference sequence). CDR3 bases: TGTGCCAGCAGCTTATGGGGTCAAGAGACCCAGTACTTC. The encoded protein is CASSLWGQETQYF. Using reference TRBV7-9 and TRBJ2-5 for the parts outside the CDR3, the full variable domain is DTGVSQNPRHKITKRGQNVTFRCDPISEHNRLYWYRQTLGQGPEFLTYFQNEAQLEKSRLLSDRFSAERPKGSFSTLEIQRTEQGDSAMYLCASSLWGQETQYFGPGTRLLVL.

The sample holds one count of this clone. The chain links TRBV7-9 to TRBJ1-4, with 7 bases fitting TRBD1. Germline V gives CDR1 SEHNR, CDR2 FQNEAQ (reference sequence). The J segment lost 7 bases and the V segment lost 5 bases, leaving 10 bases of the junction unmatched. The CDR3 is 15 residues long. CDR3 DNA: TGTGCCAGCAGCGACGACAGGGCGGGGGGTGAAAAACTGTTTTTT. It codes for CASSDDRAGGEKLFF.

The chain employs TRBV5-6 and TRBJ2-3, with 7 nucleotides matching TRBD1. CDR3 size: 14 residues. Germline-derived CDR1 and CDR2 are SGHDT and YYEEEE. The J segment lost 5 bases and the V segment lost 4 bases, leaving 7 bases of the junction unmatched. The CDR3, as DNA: TGTGCCAGCAGCCCGGACAGGTTCGAAGATACGCAGTATTTT. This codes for CASSPDRFEDTQYF.

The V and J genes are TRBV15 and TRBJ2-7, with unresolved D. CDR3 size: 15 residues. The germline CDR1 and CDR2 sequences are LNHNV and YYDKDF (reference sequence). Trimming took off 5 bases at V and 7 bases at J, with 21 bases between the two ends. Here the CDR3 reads CATSGFLGRLVEQYF. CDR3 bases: TGTGCCACCAGCGGATTCTTAGGACGTCTGGTTGAGCAGTACTTC.

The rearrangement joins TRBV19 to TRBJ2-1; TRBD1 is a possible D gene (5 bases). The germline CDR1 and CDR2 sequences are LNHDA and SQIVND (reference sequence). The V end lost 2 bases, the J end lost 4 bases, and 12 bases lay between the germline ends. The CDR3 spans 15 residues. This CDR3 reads CASSIRAGFYNEQFF. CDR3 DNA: TGTGCCAGTAGTATACGGGCAGGGTTTTACAATGAGCAGTTCTTC.

For the CDR3, the DNA is TGTGCCTGGACCCCAACCTGGGGGAACACTGAAGCTTTCTTT. Translated: CAWTPTWGNTEAFF. This chain joins TRBV30 and TRBJ1-1; D ambiguous. This CDR3 is 14 amino acids long. Deletions cut 4 bases from V and 1 base from J, with 13 bases between. Germline-derived CDR1 and CDR2 are GTSNPN and SVGIG (reference sequence).

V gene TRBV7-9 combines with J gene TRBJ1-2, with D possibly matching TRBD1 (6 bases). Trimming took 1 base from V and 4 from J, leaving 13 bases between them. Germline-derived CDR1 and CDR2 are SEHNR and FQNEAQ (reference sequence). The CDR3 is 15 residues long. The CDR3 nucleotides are TGTGCCAGCAGCTTAGGCAGGGGCCGACCCTATGGCTACACCTTC. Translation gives CASSLGRGRPYGYTF.

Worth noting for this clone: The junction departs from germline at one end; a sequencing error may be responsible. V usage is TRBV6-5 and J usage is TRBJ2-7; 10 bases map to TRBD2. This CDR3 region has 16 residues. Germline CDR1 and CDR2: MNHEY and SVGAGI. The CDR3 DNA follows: TGTGCCAGCAGTTGGGGGACTAGCGTGGTCTCCTACGAGCAGTATTTC. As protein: CASSWGTSVVSYEQYF.

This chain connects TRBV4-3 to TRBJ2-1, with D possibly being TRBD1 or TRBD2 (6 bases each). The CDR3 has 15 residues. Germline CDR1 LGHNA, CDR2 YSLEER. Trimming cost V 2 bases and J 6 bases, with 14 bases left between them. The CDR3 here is CASSQWIGGGNEQFF. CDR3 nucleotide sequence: TGCGCCAGCAGCCAATGGATTGGAGGGGGCAATGAGCAGTTCTTC.

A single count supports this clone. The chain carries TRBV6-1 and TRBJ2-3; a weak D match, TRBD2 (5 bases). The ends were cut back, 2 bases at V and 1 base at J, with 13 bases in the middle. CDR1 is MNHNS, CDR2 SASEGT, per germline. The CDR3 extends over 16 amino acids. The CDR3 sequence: CASSEYWMGGTDTQYF. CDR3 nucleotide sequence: TGTGCCAGCAGTGAATACTGGATGGGAGGCACAGATACGCAGTATTTT.